This record covers a single T cell receptor beta chain. This sample includes further DNA sequences coding for the same CDR3. This sample is part of a study of shared clonotypes between healthy human individuals. CDR3 size: 10 residues. V dropped 4 bases and J dropped 6 bases, with 3 bases sitting between them. Germline V gene lookup returns CDR1 SEHNR and CDR2 FQNEAQ (reference sequence). Assay used: immunoSEQ multiplex PCR; TCRdb lists only in-frame clones, some missing. The sample records millions of clones, approximately 95% being singletons. This TCR derives from a man aged 18 to 29 in good health. The material sequenced was naive CD4+ T cells sorted from blood. Subset described: CD45RA+ positively selected. The chain is built from TRBV7-9 and TRBJ1-2; D is ambiguous. The CDR3 DNA is TGTGCCAGCAGCTCAGATGGCTACACCTTC. This sequence encodes CASSSDGYTF.